This T cell receptor (beta chain) originates from a study of blood T cell repertoires in COVID-19. The method was immunoSEQ multiplex PCR; TCRdb's version includes in-frame clones alone and lacks a portion of them. The sample consists of 150,000 to 200,000 clones, more than 75% of them appearing once. The source is a human donor in a cohort sampled during active COVID-19. The sample comprised peripheral blood.

The CDR3: CASSETGSYGYTF. CDR3 sequence (DNA): TGTGCCAGCAGTGAAACAGGGAGCTATGGCTACACCTTC. The chain has TRBV25-1 and TRBJ1-2, with a tentative D call TRBD1 (6 bases). Germline V gene lookup returns CDR1 MGHDK and CDR2 SYGVNS. The length of the CDR3 is 13 residues. V was trimmed by 2 bases and J by 4 bases, leaving 8 bases between them.